This TCR beta chain was sequenced for a study of control samples from healthy donors and cancer patients. The germline V gene has CDR1 SQVTM and CDR2 ANQGSEA. This CDR3 is 15 amino acids long. Trimming shortened V by 5 bases and J by 7 bases, and 24 bases separated the two germline ends. The method was immunoSEQ multiplex PCR; TCRdb's version includes in-frame clones alone and lacks a portion of them. The sample records around 120,000 clones, 91% being singletons. This clonotype was obtained from a woman younger than 30 in good health. This chain uses TRBV29-1 with TRBJ2-7; D is possibly TRBD1 (7 bases). Source material: blood. The CDR3 spells CSVPKGAGPSGEQYF. DNA for the CDR3: TGCAGCGTTCCAAAGGGGGCGGGACCATCGGGGGAGCAGTACTTC.